This TCR beta chain was obtained from a study of cytomegalovirus exposure and HLA in healthy donors. Whole-study results and caveats: Testing in vitro showed three CMV-associated chains specific for CMV antigens. In presence/absence analyses, roughly uniform sequencing depth across donors was assumed. According to reports, the classifier identified cytomegalovirus status with high specificity and sensitivity. Later work showed greater clonal expansion in HLA-associated TCR beta chains than in equally common others.

Comments on this clone: Its antigen is unknown.

The PCR employed 60 Vbeta primers together with 13 Jbeta primers. Data came from immunoSEQ multiplex PCR; TCRdb stores just in-frame clones and leaves some out. The sample lists 100,000 or so clones; around 83% were seen once. The sequence derives from a woman aged 18-35 years in good health and CMV-seronegative. The sequenced material came from PBMCs.

The CDR3 coding sequence is TGTGCCAGCAGCTTAGGGGGGAAGGGGGCGGAGAACTACGAGCAGTACTTC. Encoded protein: CASSLGGKGAENYEQYF. V and J are TRBV7-9 and TRBJ2-7; TRBD1 aligns across 7 bases. The CDR3 is 17 residues long. Losses at the gene ends were 1 base for V and 3 bases for J; bases not matched to a gene: 12. CDR1 and CDR2 (germline): SEHNR, FQNEAQ (reference sequence).